A single sample is the source of the 6 T cell receptor beta chains below, sequenced in a study of cytomegalovirus exposure and HLA in healthy donors. With 60 Vbeta and 13 Jbeta primers, the PCR was carried out. Some clones are missing from TCRdb's copy, which holds only in-frame ones; the method was immunoSEQ multiplex PCR. The profile shows approximately 110,000 clones, 50% to 70% of them singletons. Sequenced material: PBMCs. These receptor sequences come from a man younger than 45 in good health and CMV-seropositive.

This clone has a handful of counts. The chain employs TRBV4-1 and TRBJ2-3; D gene ambiguous. The V gene lost 2 bases and the J gene lost 4 bases, with 13 bases spanning the gap. CDR1 is MGHRA, CDR2 YSYEKL, per germline. There are 15 residues in the CDR3. In DNA form, the CDR3 reads TGCGCCAGCAGCCAATCTAGAGTCCGACCAGATACGCAGTATTTT. This encodes CASSQSRVRPDTQYF.

The chain couples TRBV19 to TRBJ2-5, with a weak D call TRBD1 (6 bases). Germline V gene lookup returns CDR1 LNHDA and CDR2 SQIVND (reference sequence). The ends were cut back, 1 base at V and 4 bases at J, with 13 bases in the middle. The CDR3 runs to 15 residues. This CDR3 is CASSIGTRGGETQYF. CDR3 nucleotide sequence: TGTGCCAGTAGTATAGGCACGAGAGGGGGAGAGACCCAGTACTTC.

This CDR3 is CASSLNRAQPQHF. CDR3 bases: TGTGCCAGCAGTTTGAACAGGGCTCAGCCCCAGCATTTT. This sequence joins TRBV27 and TRBJ1-5; D perhaps matches TRBD1 (6 bases). The V end was cut by 3 bases, the J end by 6 bases, with 9 bases between. Looked up from germline, CDR1 is MNHEY and CDR2 is SMNVEV (reference sequence). CDR3 length: 13 residues.

This chain joins TRBV18 and TRBJ1-1, with 8 bases matching TRBD1. The CDR3 has 15 amino acids. Germline assignment: CDR1 KGHSH and CDR2 LQKENI. J gave up 4 bases and V 0 bases, and 4 bases lay outside the gene matches. The CDR3 reads CASSPPGQGGTEAFF. CDR3 nucleotide sequence: TGTGCCAGCTCACCACCCGGACAGGGCGGCACTGAAGCTTTCTTT.

This clone was counted between two and nine times. J is TRBJ1-1 and V is TRBV7-9; no clear D. CDR1 is SEHNR, CDR2 FQNEAQ, per germline (reference sequence). The CDR3 is 13 residues long. The V gene lost 5 bases and the J gene lost 0 bases, with 7 bases spanning the gap. Here the CDR3 DNA reads TGTGCCAGCAGCCAGTCCCTGAACACTGAAGCTTTCTTT. This gives the protein CASSQSLNTEAFF.

V and J are TRBV2 and TRBJ2-2, with 7 bases lining up with TRBD2. V was pared by 10 bases and J by 4 bases, with 9 bases of the junction left unmatched. The CDR3 consists of 14 residues. Germline V gene data show CDR1 as SNHLY and CDR2 as FYNNEI. CDR3 region: CANLPWGGTGELFF. The CDR3 DNA reads as TGTGCCAACCTCCCGTGGGGGGGCACCGGGGAGCTGTTTTTT.